These 13 T cell receptor beta chains came from one sample sequenced in a study of cytomegalovirus exposure and HLA in healthy donors. PCR employed 60 Vbeta and 13 Jbeta primers. TCRdb keeps only in-frame clones here, not all; method: immunoSEQ multiplex PCR. The sample consists of about 170,000 clones, roughly 85% of them appearing once. The material sequenced was PBMCs. The receptors derive from a young man in good health and CMV-seropositive.

There are a few counts of this clone. The chain couples TRBV2 to TRBJ1-5; TRBD1 agrees at 7 bases. There are 15 residues in the CDR3. Germline V gene sequence: CDR1 SNHLY, CDR2 FYNNEI. Unmatched junction bases numbered 7, after V lost 6 bases and J lost 2 bases. The CDR3 protein is CASRVTGSRNQPQHF. The CDR3 DNA reads as TGTGCCAGCAGGGTGACAGGGTCGCGCAATCAGCCCCAGCATTTT.

A single count supports this clone. The rearrangement joins TRBV29-1 to TRBJ2-1, with D perhaps matching TRBD2 (7 bases). Per germline, CDR1 SQVTM and CDR2 ANQGSEA. V was pared by 5 bases and J by 2 bases, with 28 bases between. The CDR3 has 19 amino acids. The CDR3 coding sequence is TGCAGCGTTCCAGGGGTAGGGCCAGGCGGACTAGATCCCTACAATGAGCAGTTCTTC. Its translation: CSVPGVGPGGLDPYNEQFF.

The CDR3 DNA sequence: TGTGCCAGCAGCCATCAAGCGGGAGTGGGGGAGCAGTACGTC. It specifies CASSHQAGVGEQYV. The rearrangement joins TRBV14 to TRBJ2-7; 8 bases match TRBD2. The junction had 8 bases not matched to a gene; V was cut back by 3 bases and J by 7 bases. Germline loops: CDR1 SGHDN, CDR2 FVKESK. The CDR3 loop spans 14 amino acids.

This clone showed up just a few times. The chain joins TRBV11-2 to TRBJ2-2, with 10 bases fitting TRBD2. Looked up from germline, CDR1 is SGHAT and CDR2 is FQNNGV. V shed 0 bases, J shed 16 bases, and the junction held 5 bases outside the gene matches. This CDR3 comprises 13 residues. CDR3 sequence (DNA): TGTGCCAGCAGCTTAGATCCTAGCGGGAGACCGTTTTTT. As protein: CASSLDPSGRPFF.

This chain connects TRBV6-1 to TRBJ2-5; D is unclear. Trimming removed 5 bases at V and 5 bases at J, with 18 bases between. Germline CDR1 MNHNS, CDR2 SASEGT. The CDR3 sequence is 15 residues long. CDR3 loop: CASSLFNVARETQYF. In DNA form, the CDR3 reads TGTGCCAGCAGTCTATTCAATGTAGCAAGGGAGACCCAGTACTTC.

The chain combines TRBV11-3 with TRBJ2-1, with a weak D call TRBD1 (5 bases). The CDR3 runs to 15 residues. V was clipped by 7 bases and J by 4 bases, with 17 bases between them. CDR1 and CDR2 (germline): SGHNT, YENEEA. CDR3 protein: CASNYGRAPYNEQFF. The CDR3 DNA is TGTGCCAGCAATTATGGCAGGGCCCCTTACAATGAGCAGTTCTTC.

The CDR3 region is CASSDISRTYEQYV. The CDR3 bases are TGTGCCAGTTCCGACATATCCCGAACCTACGAGCAGTACGTC. This chain joins TRBV2 and TRBJ2-7; D remains unclear. This CDR3 is built from 14 residues. The ends were cut back, 9 bases at V and 2 bases at J, with 17 bases in the middle. Germline-derived CDR1 and CDR2 are SNHLY and FYNNEI.

This sequence joins TRBV4-3 and TRBJ1-2; the D is unclear. CDR3 size: 17 residues. CDR1 is LGHNA and CDR2 is YSLEER in the germline V gene. V shed 0 bases and J shed 3 bases, with 17 bases lying between them. For the CDR3, the DNA is TGCGCCAGCAGCCAAGATTACCCTACTTACCCGGACTATGGCTACACCTTC. Translation gives CASSQDYPTYPDYGYTF.

The rearrangement links TRBV18 to TRBJ1-4, with D perhaps TRBD1 (5 bases). This CDR3 spans 18 amino acids. Trimming cost V 2 bases and J 0 bases, with 16 bases left between them. Germline V lookup: CDR1 KGHSH, CDR2 LQKENI. CDR3 bases: TGTGCCAGCTCACCAAGGACCGGGGGAGGAGCAACTAATGAAAAACTGTTTTTT. Amino acids: CASSPRTGGGATNEKLFF. Full variable domain (rest looked up from reference TRBV18 and TRBJ1-4): NAGVMQNPRHLVRRRGQEARLRCSPMKGHSHVYWYRQLPEEGLKFMVYLQKENIIDESGMPKERFSAEFPKEGPSILRIQQVVRGDSAAYFCASSPRTGGGATNEKLFFGSGTQLSVL.

The rearrangement uses TRBV6-5 and TRBJ1-2, with D maybe TRBD1 (6 bases). Germline loops: CDR1 MNHEY, CDR2 SVGAGI. This CDR3 is 14 amino acids long. Trimming pared 0 bases from V and 5 bases from J, leaving 10 bases between. Here the CDR3 reads CASSYSDTGYGYTF. The CDR3 nucleotides are TGTGCCAGCAGTTACTCAGACACAGGGTATGGCTACACCTTC.

CDR3 DNA sequence: TGTGCCAGCCGGACTAGCCGAAACACCGGGGAGCTGTTTTTT. Amino acids: CASRTSRNTGELFF. This sequence joins TRBV27 and TRBJ2-2, with 8 positions matching TRBD2. This CDR3 is built from 14 residues. J lost 2 bases, V lost 8 bases, and 4 bases had no gene match. Germline CDR1 is MNHEY and CDR2 is SMNVEV (reference sequence).

This clone was counted once. The chain couples TRBV29-1 to TRBJ1-2; no firm D call. CDR1 is SQVTM and CDR2 is ANQGSEA in the germline V gene. V was clipped by 4 bases and J by 5 bases, with 20 bases between them. There are 15 residues in the CDR3. The CDR3 bases are TGCAGCGTTGTGGGCGCTAGGGAGACTCTATATGGCTACACCTTC. Its translation: CSVVGARETLYGYTF.

J is TRBJ1-2 and V is TRBV4-3, with unresolved D. The germline gives CDR1 LGHNA, CDR2 YSLEER. The CDR3 extends over 15 amino acids. Trimming removed 0 bases from V and 2 bases from J, with 10 bases in between. The CDR3 is CASSQDRGVNYGYTF. CDR3 DNA: TGCGCCAGCAGCCAAGATAGAGGTGTCAACTATGGCTACACCTTC.